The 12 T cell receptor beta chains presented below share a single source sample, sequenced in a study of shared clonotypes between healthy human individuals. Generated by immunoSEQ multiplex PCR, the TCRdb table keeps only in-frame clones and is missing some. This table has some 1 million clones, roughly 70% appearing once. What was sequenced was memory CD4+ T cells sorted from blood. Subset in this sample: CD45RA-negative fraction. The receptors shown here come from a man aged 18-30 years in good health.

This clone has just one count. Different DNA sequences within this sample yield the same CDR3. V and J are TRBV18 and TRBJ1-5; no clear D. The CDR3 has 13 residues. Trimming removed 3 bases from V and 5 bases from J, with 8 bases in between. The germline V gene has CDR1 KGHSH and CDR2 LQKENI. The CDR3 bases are TGTGCCAGCTCACCCAATAGAGATCAGCCCCAGCATTTT. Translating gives CASSPNRDQPQHF.

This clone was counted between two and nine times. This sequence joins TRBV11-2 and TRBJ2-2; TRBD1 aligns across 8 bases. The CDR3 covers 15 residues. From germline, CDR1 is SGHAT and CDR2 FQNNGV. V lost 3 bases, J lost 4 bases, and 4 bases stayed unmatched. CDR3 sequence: CASSFAGGTTGELFF. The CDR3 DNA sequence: TGTGCCAGCAGCTTTGCAGGGGGCACCACCGGGGAGCTGTTTTTT.

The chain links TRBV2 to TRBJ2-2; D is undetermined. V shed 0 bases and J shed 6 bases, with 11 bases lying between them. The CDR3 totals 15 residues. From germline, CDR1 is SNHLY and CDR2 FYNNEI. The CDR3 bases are TGTGCCAGCAGTGAAGCGCTGCCCGGAGCCGGGGAGCTGTTTTTT. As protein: CASSEALPGAGELFF.

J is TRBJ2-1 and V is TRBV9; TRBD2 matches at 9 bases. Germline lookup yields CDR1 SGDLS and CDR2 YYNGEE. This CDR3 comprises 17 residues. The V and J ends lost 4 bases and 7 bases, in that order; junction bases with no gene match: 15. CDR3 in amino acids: CASSPAGGGQKGNEQFF. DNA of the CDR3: TGTGCCAGCAGCCCAGCGGGAGGAGGCCAGAAGGGGAATGAGCAGTTCTTC.

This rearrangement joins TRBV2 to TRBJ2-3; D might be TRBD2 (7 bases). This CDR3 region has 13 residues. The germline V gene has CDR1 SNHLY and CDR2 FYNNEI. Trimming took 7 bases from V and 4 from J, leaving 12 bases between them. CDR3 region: CASKQGGSDTQYF. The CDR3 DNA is TGTGCCAGCAAACAGGGAGGGTCAGATACGCAGTATTTT.

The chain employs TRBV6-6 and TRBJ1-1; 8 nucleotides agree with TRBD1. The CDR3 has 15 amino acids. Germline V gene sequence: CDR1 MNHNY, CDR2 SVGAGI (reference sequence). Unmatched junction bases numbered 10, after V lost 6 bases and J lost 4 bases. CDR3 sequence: CASSLAGGMGTEAFF. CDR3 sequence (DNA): TGTGCCAGCAGCCTCGCAGGGGGCATGGGCACTGAAGCTTTCTTT.

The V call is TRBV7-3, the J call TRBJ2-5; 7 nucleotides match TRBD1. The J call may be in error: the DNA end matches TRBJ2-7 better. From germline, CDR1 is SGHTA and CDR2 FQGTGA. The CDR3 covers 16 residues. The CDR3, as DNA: TGTGCCAGCAGCTCCCCGACAGGGTTGAGCTCCTACGAGCAGTACTTC. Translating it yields CASSSPTGLSSYEQYF.

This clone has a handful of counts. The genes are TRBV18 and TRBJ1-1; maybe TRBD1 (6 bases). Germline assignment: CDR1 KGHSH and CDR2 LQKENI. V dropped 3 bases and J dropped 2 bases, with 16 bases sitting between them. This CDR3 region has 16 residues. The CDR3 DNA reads TGTGCCAGCTCACCTCCAGGGGCATCATCCAACACTGAAGCTTTCTTT. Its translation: CASSPPGASSNTEAFF.

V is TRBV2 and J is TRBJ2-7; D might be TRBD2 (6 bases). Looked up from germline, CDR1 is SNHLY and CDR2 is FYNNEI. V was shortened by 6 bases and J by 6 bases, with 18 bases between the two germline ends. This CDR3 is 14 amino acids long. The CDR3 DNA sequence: TGTGCCAGCAGCCCTCAGCCGGGGGTAAGCGAGCAGTACTTC. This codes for CASSPQPGVSEQYF.

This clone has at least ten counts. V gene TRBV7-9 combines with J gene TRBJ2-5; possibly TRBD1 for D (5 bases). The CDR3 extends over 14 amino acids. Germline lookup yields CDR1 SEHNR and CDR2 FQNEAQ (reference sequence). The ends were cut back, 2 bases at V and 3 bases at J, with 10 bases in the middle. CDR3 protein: CASSLMSDKETQYF. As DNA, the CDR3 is TGTGCCAGCAGCTTAATGTCGGACAAAGAGACCCAGTACTTC. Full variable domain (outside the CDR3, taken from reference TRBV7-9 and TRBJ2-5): DTGVSQNPRHKITKRGQNVTFRCDPISEHNRLYWYRQTLGQGPEFLTYFQNEAQLEKSRLLSDRFSAERPKGSFSTLEIQRTEQGDSAMYLCASSLMSDKETQYFGPGTRLLVL.

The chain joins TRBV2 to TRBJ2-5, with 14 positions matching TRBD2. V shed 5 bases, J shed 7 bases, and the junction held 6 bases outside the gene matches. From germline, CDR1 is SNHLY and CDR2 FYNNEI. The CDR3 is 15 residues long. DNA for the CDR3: TGTGCCAGCAGTACGACTAGCGGGGGGGCTGTGACCCAGTACTTC. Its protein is CASSTTSGGAVTQYF.

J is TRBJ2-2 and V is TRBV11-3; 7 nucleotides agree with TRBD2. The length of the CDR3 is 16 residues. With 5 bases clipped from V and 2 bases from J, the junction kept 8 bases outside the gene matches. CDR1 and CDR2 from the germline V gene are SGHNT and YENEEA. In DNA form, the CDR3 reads TGTGCCAGCAGCCGTCGACTAGCTGGTAACACCGGGGAGCTGTTTTTT. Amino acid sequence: CASSRRLAGNTGELFF.